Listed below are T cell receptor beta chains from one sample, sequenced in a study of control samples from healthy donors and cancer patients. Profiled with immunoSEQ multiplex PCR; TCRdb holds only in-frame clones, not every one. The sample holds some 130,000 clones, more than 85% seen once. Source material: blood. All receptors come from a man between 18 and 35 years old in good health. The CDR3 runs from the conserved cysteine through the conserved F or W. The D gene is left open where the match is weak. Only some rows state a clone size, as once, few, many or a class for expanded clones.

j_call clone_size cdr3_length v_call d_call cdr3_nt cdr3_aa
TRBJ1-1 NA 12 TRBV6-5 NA TGTGCCAGCAGTTGGGGTGACACTGAAGCTTTCTTT CASSWGDTEAFF
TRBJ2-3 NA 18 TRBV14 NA TGTGCCAGCACCTCCCGCTCCCCCGGACAAGGAGGGAGAGATACGCAGTATTTT CASTSRSPGQGGRDTQYF
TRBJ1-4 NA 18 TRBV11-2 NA TGTGCCAGCAGCTTAAGACCTCCGGGACGGAGAGTGAATGAAAAACTGTTTTTT CASSLRPPGRRVNEKLFF
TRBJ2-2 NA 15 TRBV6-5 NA TGTGCCAGCAGCCGCGGAGTTGCGAACACCGGGGAGCTGTTTTTT CASSRGVANTGELFF
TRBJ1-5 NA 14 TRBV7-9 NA TGTGCCAGCAGCTTGTGGGGTGAAGATCAGCCCCAGCATTTT CASSLWGEDQPQHF
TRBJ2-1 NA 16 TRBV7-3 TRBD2 TGTGCCAGCAGCTTATACAGCGGGGGTCCCGGCAATGAGCAGTTCTTC CASSLYSGGPGNEQFF
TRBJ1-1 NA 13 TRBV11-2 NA TGTGCCAGCAGACCGGGGGGGGGCACTGAAGCTTTCTTT CASRPGGGTEAFF
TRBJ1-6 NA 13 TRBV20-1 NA TGCAGTGCTAGTGGGGATTCTAATTCACCCCTCCACTTT CSASGDSNSPLHF
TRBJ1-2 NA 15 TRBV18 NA TGTGCCAGCTCACTGACCTACAGGGAAGGGGATGGCTACACCTTC CASSLTYREGDGYTF
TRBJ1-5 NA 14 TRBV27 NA TGTGCCAGCAGTTTAAGGTCTGCGGCATGGCCCCAGCATTTT CASSLRSAAWPQHF
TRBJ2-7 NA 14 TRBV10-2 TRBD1 TGCGCCAGCAAAAGGGCACAGGGGTTCTACGAGCAGTACTTC CASKRAQGFYEQYF
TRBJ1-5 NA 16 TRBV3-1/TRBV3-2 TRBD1 TGTGCCAGCAGCCAAGGACAGGGAGTAAGCAATCAGCCCCAGCATTTT CASSQGQGVSNQPQHF
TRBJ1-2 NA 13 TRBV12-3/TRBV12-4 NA TGTGCCAGCAGTCCCCAGGGGATCGATGGCTACACCTTC CASSPQGIDGYTF
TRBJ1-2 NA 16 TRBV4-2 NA TGTGCCAGCAGCCAATCGAGGGGAGATTACGACTATGGCTACACCTTC CASSQSRGDYDYGYTF
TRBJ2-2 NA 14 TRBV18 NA TGTGCCAGCTCACCACCCGCAGGAACCGGGGAGCTGTTTTTT CASSPPAGTGELFF
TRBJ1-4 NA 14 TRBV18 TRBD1 TGTGCCAGCTCACCCATCCAGGGGGTTGAAAAACTGTTTTTT CASSPIQGVEKLFF
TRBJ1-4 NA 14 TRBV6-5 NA TGTGCCAGCGCGCGGGGTGGGCGGAATGAAAAACTGTTTTTT CASARGGRNEKLFF
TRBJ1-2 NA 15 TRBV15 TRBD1 TGTGCCACCAGCAGAGATCACAGGGGGACGGGCGGCTACACCTTC CATSRDHRGTGGYTF
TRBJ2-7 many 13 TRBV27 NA TGTGCCAGCAGTCCCACGGTGGCTGGCGAGCAGTACTTC CASSPTVAGEQYF
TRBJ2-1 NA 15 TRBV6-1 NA TGTGCCAGCAGTGAACAGGGTGGGGGGTACAATGAGCAGTTCTTC CASSEQGGGYNEQFF
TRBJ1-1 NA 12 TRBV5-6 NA TGTGCCAGCAGCTCCGGACCCTATGAAGCTTTCTTT CASSSGPYEAFF
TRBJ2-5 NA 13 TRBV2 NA TGTGCCAGCGGGGACTTTCAAGGGGAGACCCAGTACTTC CASGDFQGETQYF
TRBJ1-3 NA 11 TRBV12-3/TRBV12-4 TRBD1 TGTGCCAGCAGGGACCGGGACAGGCAATATTTT CASRDRDRQYF
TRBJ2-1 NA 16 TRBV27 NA TGTGCCAGCAGTTTAAACAAAGATTTCTCCTACAATGAGCAGTTCTTC CASSLNKDFSYNEQFF
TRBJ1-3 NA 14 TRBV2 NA TGTGCCAGCAGTGAAGAACGAGGTGGAAACACCATATATTTT CASSEERGGNTIYF
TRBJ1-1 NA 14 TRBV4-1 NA TGCGCCAGCAGCCCTGGACAGCTGAACACTGAAGCTTTCTTT CASSPGQLNTEAFF
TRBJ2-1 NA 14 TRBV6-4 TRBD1 TGTGCCAGCAGTCCCGGGACAGGGGGCTATGAGCAGTTCTTC CASSPGTGGYEQFF
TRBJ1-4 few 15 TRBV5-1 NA TGCGCCAGCAGCTTGGAGGACAGCCGTAATGAAAAACTGTTTTTT CASSLEDSRNEKLFF
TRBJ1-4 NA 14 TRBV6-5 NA TGTGCCAGCAGTATCGGGGGACCCAATGAAAAACTGTTTTTT CASSIGGPNEKLFF
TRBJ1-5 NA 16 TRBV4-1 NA TGCGCCAGCAGCCAACTTAGGGGAAGGGGCAATCAGCCCCAGCATTTT CASSQLRGRGNQPQHF
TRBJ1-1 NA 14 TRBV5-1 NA TGCGCCAGCAGCTCCGGACAGCCGAACACTGAAGCTTTCTTT CASSSGQPNTEAFF
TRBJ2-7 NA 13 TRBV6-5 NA TGTGCCGCCGCGGCGGGGAATCGGAACGAGCAGTACTTC CAAAAGNRNEQYF
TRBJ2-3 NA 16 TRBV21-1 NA TGTGCCAGCAGCAAGGGCGGGTCCCCTAGCACAGATACGCAGTATTTT CASSKGGSPSTDTQYF
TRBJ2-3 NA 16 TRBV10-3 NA TGTGCCATCAGTGAGATTGCGGGGCCTAGCACAGATACGCAGTATTTT CAISEIAGPSTDTQYF